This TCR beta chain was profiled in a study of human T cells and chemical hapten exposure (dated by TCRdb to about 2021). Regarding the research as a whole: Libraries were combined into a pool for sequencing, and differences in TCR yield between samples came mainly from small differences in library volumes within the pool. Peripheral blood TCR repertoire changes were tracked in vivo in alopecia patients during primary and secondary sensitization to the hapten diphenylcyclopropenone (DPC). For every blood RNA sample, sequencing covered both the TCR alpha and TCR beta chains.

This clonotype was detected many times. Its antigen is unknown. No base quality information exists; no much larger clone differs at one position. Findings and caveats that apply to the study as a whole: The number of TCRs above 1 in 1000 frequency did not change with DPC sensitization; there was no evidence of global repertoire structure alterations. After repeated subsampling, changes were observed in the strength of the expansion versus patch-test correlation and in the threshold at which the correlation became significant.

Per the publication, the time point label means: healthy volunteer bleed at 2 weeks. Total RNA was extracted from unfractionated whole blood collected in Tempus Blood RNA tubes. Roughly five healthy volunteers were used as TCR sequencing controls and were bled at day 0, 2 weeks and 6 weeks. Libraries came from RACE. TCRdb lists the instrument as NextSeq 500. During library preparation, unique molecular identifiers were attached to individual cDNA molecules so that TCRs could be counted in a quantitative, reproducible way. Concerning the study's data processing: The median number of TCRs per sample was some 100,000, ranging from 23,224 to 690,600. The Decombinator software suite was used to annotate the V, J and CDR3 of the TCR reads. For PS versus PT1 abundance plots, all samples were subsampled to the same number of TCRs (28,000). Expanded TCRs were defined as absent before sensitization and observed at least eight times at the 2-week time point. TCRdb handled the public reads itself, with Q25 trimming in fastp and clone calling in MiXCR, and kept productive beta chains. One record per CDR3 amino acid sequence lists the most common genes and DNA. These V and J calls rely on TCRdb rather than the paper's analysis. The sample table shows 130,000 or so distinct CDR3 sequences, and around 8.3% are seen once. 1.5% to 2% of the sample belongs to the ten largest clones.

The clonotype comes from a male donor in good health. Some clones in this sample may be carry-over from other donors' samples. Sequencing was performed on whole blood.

The CDR3 reads as follows: CSVSVGAMVSNYGYTF. In nucleotide form, the sequence is TGCAGCGTTTCGGTGGGCGCGATGGTGTCTAACTATGGCTACACCTTC. The chain couples TRBV29-1 to TRBJ1-2; the D gene identity is not certain. V and J are truncated by 5 bases and 0 bases respectively, leaving an intervening sequence of 19 bases. According to the germline V gene, CDR1 reads SQVTM and CDR2 reads ANQGSEA. The CDR3 holds 16 amino acids from the cysteine to the phenylalanine. Only the CDR3 part of the read is kept: 48 bases, read in frame from the first base. Outside the CDR3, residues come from the reference TRBV29-1 and TRBJ1-2 proteins, so the full variable domain is: SAVISQKPSRDICQRGTSLTIQCQVDSQVTMMFWYRQQPGQSLTLIATANQGSEATYESGFVIDKFPISRPNLTFSTLTVSNMSPEDSSIYLCSVSVGAMVSNYGYTFGSGTRLTVV.